This is a list of T cell receptor beta chains from one sample in a study of OX40 agonist ivuxolimab in advanced cancers. TCRdb's table, derived via immunoSEQ multiplex PCR, lists solely in-frame clones and lacks some. This table holds tens of thousands of clones, around nine tenths found once. The input for sequencing was CD4+ or CD8+ T cells sorted from blood, taken in a trial of the OX40 agonist ivuxolimab. These receptors were collected from an adult with an advanced solid tumor such as melanoma, head and neck, liver or kidney cancer. Each CDR3 is given with its conserved first and last residue. The D gene is left open where the match is weak. Clone size, where shown, is once, few, many, or a class for clones that have expanded.

D,size,V,length,J,CDR3,DNA
TRBD1,NA,TRBV7-9,18,TRBJ2-2,CASSLLGWTGANTGELFF,TGTGCCAGCAGCTTGCTTGGGTGGACAGGGGCGAACACCGGGGAGCTGTTTTTT
TRBD1,NA,TRBV5-5,15,TRBJ2-7,CASRRTGEGSYEQYF,TGTGCCAGCAGAAGGACAGGGGAGGGTTCCTACGAGCAGTACTTC
NA,NA,TRBV7-9,16,TRBJ2-2,CASSLAGTPNTGELFF,TGTGCCAGCAGCTTAGCAGGGACACCAAACACCGGGGAGCTGTTTTTT
NA,NA,TRBV6-5,15,TRBJ1-1,CASSYRAPANTGAFF,TGTGCCAGCAGTTACCGTGCCCCAGCGAACACTGGAGCTTTCTTT
NA,NA,TRBV7-2,15,TRBJ2-5,CASSFSGTEGETQYF,TGTGCCAGCAGCTTTAGCGGTACTGAGGGGGAGACCCAGTACTTC
NA,NA,TRBV9,12,TRBJ2-2,CASSVHPGELFF,TGTGCCAGCAGCGTACATCCCGGGGAGCTGTTTTTT
NA,NA,TRBV18,13,TRBJ1-5,CASSPAQNQPQHF,TGTGCCAGCTCACCAGCTCAGAATCAGCCCCAGCATTTT
NA,NA,TRBV7-2,13,TRBJ1-2,CASSSQGLYGYTF,TGTGCCAGCAGCTCCCAGGGCCTCTATGGCTACACCTTC
NA,NA,TRBV7-2,16,TRBJ2-7,CASSLVAGQGAYEQYF,TGTGCCAGCAGCTTAGTGGCTGGCCAAGGAGCCTACGAGCAGTACTTC
NA,NA,TRBV7-2,13,TRBJ2-7,CASSSGAGFEQYF,TGTGCCAGCAGCTCAGGCGCTGGTTTCGAGCAGTACTTC
NA,NA,TRBV5-1,13,TRBJ1-1,CASSLGGGTEAFF,TGCGCCAGCAGCTTGGGCGGGGGGACTGAAGCTTTCTTT
NA,NA,TRBV5-1,15,TRBJ2-7,CASSLDGSPPYEQYF,TGCGCCAGCAGCTTGGACGGGTCTCCCCCCTACGAGCAGTACTTC
NA,NA,TRBV28,15,TRBJ1-1,CASSLFRKGMAEAFF,TGTGCCAGCAGTTTATTCCGGAAAGGGATGGCTGAAGCTTTCTTT
NA,few,TRBV18,14,TRBJ1-2,CASSAGEEGYGYTF,TGTGCCAGCTCGGCCGGGGAAGAGGGCTATGGCTACACCTTC
TRBD1,NA,TRBV5-6,17,TRBJ2-3,CASSTHLAGQGTDTQYF,TGTGCCAGCAGCACTCACCTGGCGGGACAGGGCACAGATACGCAGTATTTT
NA,NA,TRBV28,14,TRBJ1-3,CASSSPNSGNTIYF,TGTGCCAGCTCTTCGCCGAACTCTGGAAACACCATATATTTT
NA,NA,TRBV6-1,14,TRBJ2-1,CASSEMWGAGEQFF,TGTGCCAGCAGTGAGATGTGGGGGGCGGGCGAGCAGTTCTTC
NA,NA,TRBV6-1,15,TRBJ1-4,CASSDGGGVPEKLFF,TGTGCCAGCAGCGACGGGGGGGGCGTACCTGAAAAACTGTTTTTT
TRBD2,NA,TRBV2,18,TRBJ2-3,CASGDTSGRVFGADTQYF,TGTGCCAGCGGAGACACTAGCGGGAGAGTCTTTGGGGCAGATACGCAGTATTTT
TRBD2,NA,TRBV7-9,18,TRBJ2-7,CASSRGLGTRPGSYEQYF,TGTGCCAGCAGCCGCGGTTTAGGGACTAGGCCCGGCTCCTACGAGCAGTACTTC
NA,NA,TRBV28,15,TRBJ2-2,CASSLRDSSTGELFF,TGTGCCAGCAGTTTACGGGATAGCAGCACCGGGGAGCTGTTTTTT
TRBD1,NA,TRBV5-1,14,TRBJ2-5,CASSAAGGFETQYF,TGCGCCAGCAGCGCAGCAGGGGGCTTCGAGACCCAGTACTTC
NA,NA,TRBV19,19,TRBJ2-7,CASSMFASYRGRPSYEQYF,TGTGCCAGTAGTATGTTCGCATCGTACCGGGGCAGGCCCTCCTACGAGCAGTACTTC
NA,NA,TRBV10-2,13,TRBJ2-5,CASQRSNLETQYF,TGCGCCAGCCAGCGCTCGAACTTAGAGACCCAGTACTTC
NA,once,TRBV19,14,TRBJ1-1,CATSLGAGNTEAFF,TGTGCCACCAGTTTAGGTGCGGGGAACACTGAAGCTTTCTTT
NA,once,TRBV11-3,17,TRBJ2-1,CASSLEMAGENYNEQFF,TGTGCCAGCAGCTTAGAGATGGCCGGGGAGAACTACAATGAGCAGTTCTTC
TRBD2,NA,TRBV28,14,TRBJ2-7,CASSGTMILYEQYF,TGTGCCAGTAGTGGGACTATGATTCTCTACGAGCAGTACTTC
NA,NA,TRBV10-3,13,TRBJ1-5,CAISIEGNQPQHF,TGTGCCATCAGTATAGAGGGGAATCAGCCCCAGCATTTT
TRBD2,NA,TRBV6-4,15,TRBJ2-1,CASSDLSGGNNEQFF,TGTGCCAGCAGTGACTTATCGGGAGGGAACAATGAGCAGTTCTTC
NA,NA,TRBV19,14,TRBJ2-5,CASSTSSAQETQYF,TGTGCCAGTAGTACCTCTAGCGCCCAAGAGACCCAGTACTTC
TRBD1,NA,TRBV10-3,14,TRBJ2-5,CAIRQTGDSETQYF,TGTGCCATCAGGCAAACAGGGGATTCAGAGACCCAGTACTTC
TRBD2,NA,TRBV5-4,16,TRBJ2-2,CASSPGGSGSTGELFF,TGTGCCAGCAGCCCGGGCGGGAGCGGGAGCACCGGGGAGCTGTTTTTT
NA,NA,TRBV2,15,TRBJ2-2,CAANLATANTGELFF,TGTGCCGCGAATCTAGCGACCGCGAACACCGGGGAGCTGTTTTTT
NA,NA,TRBV5-1,13,TRBJ1-1,CASSSRDTTEAFF,TGCGCCAGCAGCAGCCGGGACACCACTGAAGCTTTCTTT
NA,NA,TRBV21-1,14,TRBJ1-1,CASSKGRLGTEAFF,TGTGCCAGCAGCAAAGGCAGATTGGGCACTGAAGCTTTCTTT
NA,NA,TRBV11-3,13,TRBJ2-2,CASSLIAAGELFF,TGTGCCAGCAGCTTAATAGCAGCCGGGGAGCTGTTTTTT
NA,NA,TRBV6-4,13,TRBJ2-2,CASSDTNTGELFF,TGTGCCAGCAGTGACACAAACACCGGGGAGCTGTTTTTT
TRBD2,NA,TRBV19,14,TRBJ2-1,CASSMASGSQGQFF,TGTGCCAGTAGTATGGCTAGCGGGAGTCAAGGGCAGTTCTTC
NA,NA,TRBV2,14,TRBJ1-5,CASSVAGSNQPQHF,TGTGCCAGCAGTGTTGCCGGTAGCAATCAGCCCCAGCATTTT